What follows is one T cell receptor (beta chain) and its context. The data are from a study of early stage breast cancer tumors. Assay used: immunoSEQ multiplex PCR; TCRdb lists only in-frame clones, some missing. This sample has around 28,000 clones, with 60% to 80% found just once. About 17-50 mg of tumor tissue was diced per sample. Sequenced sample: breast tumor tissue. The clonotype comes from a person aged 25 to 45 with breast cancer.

CDR3 DNA: TGTGCCTGGAGTCCCCCTTCGGGGAGGGATCCCTATAATTCACCCCTCCACTTT. Translated: CAWSPPSGRDPYNSPLHF. The gene calls are TRBV30 and TRBJ1-6; no clear D. The length of the CDR3 is 18 residues. The germline gives CDR1 GTSNPN, CDR2 SVGIG (reference sequence). The V and J ends lost 2 bases and 2 bases respectively, with 19 bases between them.